Following are 18 T cell receptor beta chains from one sample sequenced in a study of identical twins. Using its own MiXCR run on the 5' RACE reads, TCRdb lists one record per CDR3 protein. Of some 630,000 distinct CDR3 sequences in the sample, around 7.5% are singletons; the top ten hold 1.6%. These same records also appear under a second study, on yellow fever vaccine responses in identical twins.

Source material: PBMCs. The receptors shown here come from a young woman in good health.

This chain joins TRBV2 and TRBJ2-7; the match to TRBD1 covers 9 bases. The CDR3 contains 18 residues. The germline V gene has CDR1 SNHLY and CDR2 FYNNEI. The J segment lost 3 bases and the V segment lost 3 bases, leaving 15 bases of the junction unmatched. The CDR3 DNA reads TGTGCCAGCAGTGATCTAGGACAGGGGTCTGTAAATTTCTACGAGCAGTACTTC. It yields the protein CASSDLGQGSVNFYEQYF. Drawing the rest from reference TRBV2 and TRBJ2-7, the complete variable domain is EPEVTQTPSHQVTQMGQEVILRCVPISNHLYFYWYRQILGQKVEFLVSFYNNEISEKSEIFDDQFSVERPDGSNFTLKIRSTKLEDSAMYFCASSDLGQGSVNFYEQYFGPGTRLTVT.

The J gene is TRBJ1-1, the V gene TRBV12-3 or TRBV12-4, with a possible D match to TRBD1 (5 bases). This CDR3 has 13 residues. Trimming shortened V by 6 bases and J by 4 bases, and 12 bases separated the two germline ends. The CDR3 is CASSRGPLTEAFF. CDR3 in DNA: TGTGCCAGCAGCCGGGGACCTCTCACTGAAGCTTTCTTT.

V and J are TRBV7-2 and TRBJ2-2; D tentatively fits TRBD1 or TRBD2 (5 bases each). Germline assignment: CDR1 SGHTA and CDR2 FQGNSA. This CDR3 region has 15 residues. Trimming took 3 bases from V and 5 from J, leaving 13 bases between them. Written as DNA, the CDR3 is TGTGCCAGCAGCTTGGGACCGCCTGGGACCGGGGAGCTGTTTTTT. Its protein product is CASSLGPPGTGELFF. Supplemented by reference TRBV7-2 and TRBJ2-2, the full variable domain reads GAGVSQSPSNKVTEKGKDVELRCDPISGHTALYWYRQSLGQGLEFLIYFQGNSAPDKSGLPSDRFSAERTGGSVSTLTIQRTQQEDSAVYLCASSLGPPGTGELFFGEGSRLTVL.

This clonotype was counted a few times. The rearrangement links TRBV10-3 to TRBJ1-2; D not resolved. The germline V gene encodes CDR1 ENHRY and CDR2 SYGVKD. This CDR3 spans 16 amino acids. Trimming removed 2 bases at V and 3 bases at J, with 16 bases between. This CDR3 is CAISERGTHLDYGYTF. CDR3 nucleotides: TGTGCCATCAGTGAGCGAGGCACCCATTTGGACTATGGCTACACCTTC.

This clonotype came up a few times. The V call is TRBV5-6, the J call TRBJ1-1; D remains ambiguous. Germline-derived CDR1 and CDR2 are SGHDT and YYEEEE. V was clipped by 3 bases and J by 5 bases, with 8 bases between them. This CDR3 region has 12 residues. The CDR3 protein is CASSYGRTEAFF. The CDR3 nucleotides are TGTGCCAGCAGCTACGGACGGACTGAAGCTTTCTTT.

This clonotype showed up just a few times. The chain has TRBV6-5 and TRBJ2-4; tentative D call: TRBD1 (6 bases). CDR1 is MNHEY, CDR2 SVGAGI, per germline. Trimming removed 2 bases at V and 2 bases at J, with 10 bases between. This CDR3 contains 15 residues. This chain's CDR3 is CASSYRGSSKNIQYF. For the CDR3, the DNA is TGTGCCAGCAGTTACAGGGGGTCGTCCAAAAACATTCAGTACTTC.

This clonotype has a count of ten or more. The chain carries TRBV28 and TRBJ2-7; no definite D call. This CDR3 spans 13 amino acids. Germline V lookup: CDR1 MDHEN, CDR2 SYDVKM. V lost 2 bases to trimming and J lost 2 bases, with 7 bases between them. The CDR3 DNA reads TGTGCCAGCAGTTTACAGACCCCCTACGAGCAGTACTTC. This translates into CASSLQTPYEQYF.

This chain uses TRBV24-1 with TRBJ2-3, with 8 bases that match TRBD2. The V gene end was trimmed by 3 bases and the J gene end by 5 bases; junction bases not matched to a gene: 9. Per germline, CDR1 KGHDR and CDR2 SFDVKD. The CDR3 is 16 residues long. The CDR3 DNA reads TGTGCCACCAGTGATCCACTAGCGGAGGGGGTAGATACGCAGTATTTT. Encoded protein: CATSDPLAEGVDTQYF.

This clonotype was recorded a few times. The chain couples TRBV7-8 to TRBJ2-3, with D possibly matching TRBD1 (6 bases). Trimming took off 8 bases at V and 2 bases at J, with 14 bases between the two ends. The CDR3 has 14 residues. CDR1 is SGHVS and CDR2 is FQNEAQ in the germline V gene. The CDR3 protein is CASLLRGNTDTQYF. In DNA, the CDR3 is TGTGCCAGCCTTCTGAGGGGGAACACAGATACGCAGTATTTT. Based on the CDR3 plus reference TRBV7-8 and TRBJ2-3, the full variable domain is GAGVSQSPRYKVAKRGQDVALRCDPISGHVSLFWYQQALGQGPEFLTYFQNEAQLDKSGLPSDRFFAERPEGSVSTLKIQRTQQEDSAVYLCASLLRGNTDTQYFGPGTRLTVL.

In its sample, this clonotype was seen many times. The V and J genes are TRBV7-8 and TRBJ2-1, with TRBD2 matching over 13 bases. Per the germline V gene, CDR1 is SGHVS and CDR2 is FQNEAQ. There are 16 residues in the CDR3. Losses at the gene ends were 5 bases for V and 5 bases for J; bases not matched to a gene: 6. The CDR3 sequence: CASSPGLAGENNEQFF. CDR3 DNA: TGTGCCAGCAGCCCTGGACTAGCGGGGGAAAACAATGAGCAGTTCTTC. Variable domain in full (rest from reference TRBV7-8 and TRBJ2-1): GAGVSQSPRYKVAKRGQDVALRCDPISGHVSLFWYQQALGQGPEFLTYFQNEAQLDKSGLPSDRFFAERPEGSVSTLKIQRTQQEDSAVYLCASSPGLAGENNEQFFGPGTRLTVL.

This clonotype has just a few counts. The V and J genes are TRBV20-1 and TRBJ2-5; TRBD2 might be the D (6 bases). V lost 3 bases and J 4 bases, leaving 18 bases between the germline ends. The CDR3 consists of 15 residues. CDR1 and CDR2 (germline): DFQATT, SNEGSKA (reference sequence). CDR3 DNA sequence: TGCAGTGCTAGCGGAAGGGATACTAGCTTAGAGACCCAGTACTTC. This encodes CSASGRDTSLETQYF.

This clonotype was observed at least ten times. V is TRBV12-3 or TRBV12-4 and J is TRBJ1-1; TRBD1 is a possible D gene (5 bases). V lost 1 base, J lost 2 bases, and 8 bases lay in between. This CDR3 has 14 amino acids. CDR3 in DNA: TGTGCCAGCAGTTTAGGGGGCATAAACACTGAAGCTTTCTTT. Its protein is CASSLGGINTEAFF.

V is TRBV27 and J is TRBJ2-3; 8 bases line up with TRBD1. The V and J ends lost 4 bases and 2 bases, in that order; junction bases with no gene match: 20. There are 20 residues in the CDR3. Germline V lookup: CDR1 MNHEY, CDR2 SMNVEV (reference sequence). The CDR3 reads CASSYFSGTGASTLTDTQYF. CDR3 nucleotides: TGTGCCAGCAGTTATTTCTCCGGGACAGGAGCTTCTACCCTCACAGATACGCAGTATTTT.

This chain connects TRBV7-6 to TRBJ2-7; a weak D match, TRBD2 (6 bases). The CDR3 is 15 residues long. Germline V gene lookup returns CDR1 SGHVS and CDR2 FNYEAQ. The V end was cut by 1 base, the J end by 0 bases, with 10 bases between. CDR3 region: CASSLDAGSSYEQYF. The DNA for the CDR3 is TGTGCCAGCAGCTTAGACGCGGGGAGCTCCTACGAGCAGTACTTC.

This chain joins TRBV15 and TRBJ2-2; D gene uncertain. Trimming took 0 bases from V and 9 from J, leaving 11 bases between them. The CDR3 is 14 residues long. CDR1 and CDR2 from the germline V gene are LNHNV and YYDKDF (reference sequence). The CDR3 DNA follows: TGTGCCACCAGCAGAGATTCTCCGCAAAGGGAGCTGTTTTTT. Translating gives CATSRDSPQRELFF.

This clonotype was counted at least ten times. The CDR3 region is CASSKERGIETQYF. The DNA for the CDR3 is TGTGCCAGCAGTAAGGAGAGGGGTATAGAGACCCAGTACTTC. This chain connects TRBV7-8 to TRBJ2-5, with D perhaps given as TRBD1 or TRBD2 (5 bases each). Germline CDR1 is SGHVS and CDR2 is FQNEAQ. V lost 6 bases, J lost 4 bases, and 15 bases lay in between. This CDR3 has 14 amino acids.

This clonotype was counted only a few times. This chain uses TRBV28 with TRBJ1-1; D ambiguous. The germline V and J ends were trimmed by 8 bases and 6 bases, with 13 bases remaining between them. Germline V gene data show CDR1 as MDHEN and CDR2 as SYDVKM. The CDR3 runs to 12 residues. CDR3 sequence (DNA): TGTGCCAGCCTACGGGTTGGGCCTGAAGCTTTCTTT. Protein sequence: CASLRVGPEAFF. The full variable domain, rest sourced from reference TRBV28 and TRBJ1-1, is DVKVTQSSRYLVKRTGEKVFLECVQDMDHENMFWYRQDPGLGLRLIYFSYDVKMKEKGDIPEGYSVSREKKERFSLILESASTNQTSMYLCASLRVGPEAFFGQGTRLTVV.

The table lists this clonotype with a few counts. The rearrangement uses TRBV6-1 and TRBJ2-1; 7 bases line up with TRBD2. With 6 bases clipped from V and 2 bases from J, the junction kept 7 bases outside the gene matches. The CDR3 is 15 amino acids. Germline lookup yields CDR1 MNHNS and CDR2 SASEGT. The CDR3 reads CASRTLAEPYNEQFF. Written as DNA, the CDR3 is TGTGCCAGCAGAACGCTAGCGGAACCCTACAATGAGCAGTTCTTC.